The 27 T cell receptor beta chains listed next were all sequenced from one sample in a study of response to subunit inactivated influenza vaccine (dated by TCRdb to the late 2010s). The library came from RT-PCR. Sequenced on an Illumina HiSeq 2500. TCRdb reworked the public reads: Q25 trimming with fastp, MiXCR clone assembly, productive beta chains retained. CDR3 protein duplicates are merged, each entry listing the most common genes and DNA. The sample contains roughly 550,000 distinct CDR3 sequences, under 30% of them found a single time. 2.5% to 3% of the sample belongs to the ten largest clones. The same specimen was also included in a second study, on T cells expressing NK-cell markers. As described in the second report: 5'RACE template switching, by which a universal primer site and unique molecular identifiers were added, was used to make TCR beta cDNA libraries.

The source material was CD4+ T cells sorted from PBMCs, sampled roughly 12 days after vaccination. Receptors were obtained from a man in his fifties who received an inactivated influenza vaccine. Donor details come from another sample of the same person, matched by shared clones.

The chain is built from TRBV28 and TRBJ2-7; D gene unclear. CDR3 length: 12 amino acids. Germline V gene lookup returns CDR1 MDHEN and CDR2 SYDVKM. V was clipped by 7 bases and J by 1 base, with 8 bases between them. Here the CDR3 DNA reads TGTGCCAGCAACGAAGGGTCCTACGAGCAGTACTTC. The encoded protein is CASNEGSYEQYF. The complete variable domain, with remaining parts taken from reference TRBV28 and TRBJ2-7, reads DVKVTQSSRYLVKRTGEKVFLECVQDMDHENMFWYRQDPGLGLRLIYFSYDVKMKEKGDIPEGYSVSREKKERFSLILESASTNQTSMYLCASNEGSYEQYFGPGTRLTVT.

This clonotype was counted only a few times. The CDR3 coding sequence is TGCGCCAGCAGGGCCTTTACTAGCGGGAGGGCCAGATACGAGCAGTACTTC. This gives the protein CASRAFTSGRARYEQYF. The chain combines TRBV5-1 with TRBJ2-7, with 13 bases fitting TRBD2. This CDR3 has 17 amino acids. V lost 5 bases and J lost 4; bases outside the gene matches: 12. Germline CDR1 and CDR2: SGHRS and YFSETQ.

The chain links TRBV11-1 to TRBJ2-1; TRBD2 matches 14 bases. CDR1 is SGHAT and CDR2 is FQDESV in the germline V gene (reference sequence). With 5 bases clipped from V and 8 bases from J, the junction kept 5 bases outside the gene matches. The CDR3 extends over 15 amino acids. CDR3 sequence (DNA): TGTGCCAGCAGCCCGACTAGCGGGAGGGTCGATGAGCAGTTCTTC. The encoded protein is CASSPTSGRVDEQFF.

There are a few counts of this clonotype. V usage is TRBV5-1 and J usage is TRBJ2-2; 8 bases agree with TRBD2. CDR3 length: 16 amino acids. From germline, CDR1 is SGHRS and CDR2 YFSETQ. Trimming removed 2 bases from V and 7 bases from J; junction bases left unmatched: 10. CDR3 amino acids: CASSFAGRALNGELFF. CDR3 nucleotide sequence: TGCGCCAGCAGCTTTGCCGGGAGGGCCTTGAACGGGGAGCTGTTTTTT.

This clonotype was seen only a few times. This sequence joins TRBV6-1 and TRBJ2-1, with D possibly being TRBD2 (6 bases). Germline V gene sequence: CDR1 MNHNS, CDR2 SASEGT. CDR3 size: 14 residues. V lost 6 bases to trimming and J lost 2 bases, with 11 bases between them. CDR3 region: CASRPGGTYNEQFF. DNA of the CDR3: TGTGCCAGCAGGCCTGGGGGGACCTACAATGAGCAGTTCTTC.

V and J are TRBV15 and TRBJ2-5; unclear D gene. V was trimmed by 4 bases and J by 0 bases, leaving 6 bases between them. Germline CDR1 is LNHNV and CDR2 is YYDKDF (reference sequence). The CDR3 extends over 13 amino acids. This CDR3 reads CATSTGHQETQYF. In DNA form, the CDR3 reads TGTGCCACCAGCACAGGCCACCAAGAGACCCAGTACTTC.

This clonotype has just a few counts. The J gene is TRBJ1-5, the V gene TRBV5-1, with D hard to call. The germline gives CDR1 SGHRS, CDR2 YFSETQ. The CDR3 is 14 amino acids. V lost 1 base and J lost 5, with 10 bases in between. In nucleotides, the CDR3 is TGCGCCAGCAGCTTGTTATCGGGAGATCAGCCCCAGCATTTT. It is translated as CASSLLSGDQPQHF.

This clonotype was observed a few times. The chain recombines TRBV4-2 with TRBJ2-5; TRBD2 agrees at 10 bases. Trimming took 0 bases from V and 7 from J; bases not matched to a gene: 8. Germline CDR1 and CDR2: LGHNA and YNFKEQ. There are 16 residues in the CDR3. CDR3 in amino acids: CASSQDPSGRARTQYF. CDR3 bases: TGTGCCAGCAGCCAAGATCCCAGCGGGAGGGCGCGGACCCAGTACTTC.

The V gene is TRBV18, the J gene TRBJ1-2; D not resolved. Germline CDR1 is KGHSH and CDR2 is LQKENI. Trimming removed 3 bases at V and 6 bases at J, with 14 bases between. The CDR3 extends over 14 amino acids. The CDR3 is CASSPDSSRHGYTF. CDR3 DNA: TGTGCCAGCTCACCGGATAGTTCTAGGCATGGCTACACCTTC. Looking up the rest from reference TRBV18 and TRBJ1-2 gives the full variable domain: NAGVMQNPRHLVRRRGQEARLRCSPMKGHSHVYWYRQLPEEGLKFMVYLQKENIIDESGMPKERFSAEFPKEGPSILRIQQVVRGDSAAYFCASSPDSSRHGYTFGSGTRLTVV.

This clonotype was counted between two and nine times. V usage is TRBV10-3 and J usage is TRBJ2-2, with 8 positions matching TRBD1. The germline gives CDR1 ENHRY, CDR2 SYGVKD. V lost 5 bases to trimming and J lost 6 bases; unmatched junction nucleotides: 11. The CDR3 loop spans 16 amino acids. The CDR3 region is CAISFTWTGIAGELFF. DNA of the CDR3: TGTGCCATCAGTTTCACTTGGACAGGGATAGCCGGGGAGCTGTTTTTT.

The V and J genes are TRBV3-1 and TRBJ2-7; TRBD2 might be the D (6 bases). Germline V gene data show CDR1 as LGHDT and CDR2 as YNNKEL (reference sequence). V was shortened by 3 bases and J by 3 bases, with 15 bases between the two germline ends. This CDR3 is built from 15 residues. As DNA, the CDR3 is TGTGCCAGCAGCCATGGTATAGGGCGGGACTACGAGCAGTACTTC. Its translation is CASSHGIGRDYEQYF.

J is TRBJ1-4 and V is TRBV3-1; weak D call: TRBD1 (5 bases). The CDR3 extends over 14 amino acids. Germline V CDR1 and CDR2: LGHDT, YNNKEL (reference sequence). V was cut by 2 bases and J by 4 bases, with 8 bases left in between. CDR3 in amino acids: CASSQQGFNEKLFF. CDR3 coding DNA: TGTGCCAGCAGCCAACAGGGCTTTAATGAAAAACTGTTTTTT.

This clonotype has just a few counts. The rearrangement links TRBV5-1 to TRBJ2-7; TRBD2 agrees at 8 bases. Germline V lookup: CDR1 SGHRS, CDR2 YFSETQ. The CDR3 has 14 residues. The V segment lost 0 bases and the J segment 3 bases; nucleotides outside the gene matches: 2. CDR3 residues: CASSLGAGGYEQYF. The CDR3 DNA follows: TGCGCCAGCAGCTTGGGTGCGGGGGGCTACGAGCAGTACTTC.

This clonotype occurred a few times. The gene calls are TRBV28 and TRBJ2-1; 8 bases are a match to TRBD1. CDR1 is MDHEN, CDR2 SYDVKM, per germline. J lost 2 bases, V lost 6 bases, and 3 bases had no gene match. The CDR3 is 14 amino acids. Written as DNA, the CDR3 is TGTGCCAGCAGCAAACAGGGGGCCTACAATGAGCAGTTCTTC. Amino acids: CASSKQGAYNEQFF.

This chain joins TRBV5-5 and TRBJ2-5, with TRBD2 matching over 11 bases. Germline assignment: CDR1 SGHKS and CDR2 YYEKEE (reference sequence). The CDR3 length is 16 residues. The trim removed 1 base at V and 2 bases at J, leaving 4 bases unmatched. Here the CDR3 reads CASSLILAGGQETQYF. The CDR3 DNA follows: TGTGCCAGCAGCTTGATCTTAGCGGGAGGGCAAGAGACCCAGTACTTC.

This clonotype was counted a few times. The genes are TRBV11-2 and TRBJ2-3; weak D call: TRBD1 (6 bases). The CDR3 spans 16 residues. CDR1 is SGHAT, CDR2 FQNNGV, per germline. With 0 bases removed from V and 1 base from J, the gap between germline ends came to 11 bases. CDR3 amino acids: CASSLEQGRGTDTQYF. CDR3 nucleotides: TGTGCCAGCAGCTTAGAACAGGGAAGGGGCACAGATACGCAGTATTTT.

V and J are TRBV7-2 and TRBJ2-7; TRBD1 matches 8 bases. Trimming at V came to 2 bases and at J to 2 bases, leaving 11 bases not matched to a gene. Per germline, CDR1 SGHTA and CDR2 FQGNSA. The CDR3 is 17 amino acids. CDR3 residues: CASSLRSSPDRAYEQYF. The CDR3 nucleotides read TGTGCCAGCAGCTTAAGGTCTTCGCCGGACAGGGCCTACGAGCAGTACTTC.

This clonotype was counted ten times or more. V and J are TRBV7-2 and TRBJ1-2, with TRBD1 matching 8 bases. The length of the CDR3 is 13 residues. Germline-derived CDR1 and CDR2 are SGHTA and FQGNSA. The J segment lost 5 bases and the V segment lost 6 bases, leaving 5 bases of the junction unmatched. CDR3 residues: CASRGQVSYGYTF. In DNA, the CDR3 is TGTGCCAGCAGGGGACAGGTTTCATATGGCTACACCTTC.

The sample holds a few counts of this clonotype. V gene TRBV7-2 combines with J gene TRBJ2-7, with 8 bases lining up with TRBD2. This CDR3 is 15 amino acids long. CDR1 and CDR2 (germline): SGHTA, FQGNSA. Trimming removed 0 bases from V and 5 bases from J; junction bases left unmatched: 6. The DNA of the CDR3 is TGTGCCAGCAGCTTAGCCCCGGGACTAGGACACGAGCAGTACTTC. It codes for CASSLAPGLGHEQYF. Drawing the rest from reference TRBV7-2 and TRBJ2-7, the complete variable domain is GAGVSQSPSNKVTEKGKDVELRCDPISGHTALYWYRQSLGQGLEFLIYFQGNSAPDKSGLPSDRFSAERTGGSVSTLTIQRTQQEDSAVYLCASSLAPGLGHEQYFGPGTRLTVT.

This clonotype was seen at least ten times. This chain links TRBV12-3 or TRBV12-4 with TRBJ1-1, with TRBD1 matching 8 bases. The CDR3 contains 15 residues. Trimming at V came to 3 bases and at J to 10 bases, leaving 13 bases not matched to a gene. CDR3 sequence: CASSFSHRGVKGAFF. Here the CDR3 DNA reads TGTGCCAGCAGTTTTTCGCACAGGGGGGTAAAAGGAGCTTTCTTT.

This clonotype was seen only a few times. J is TRBJ2-1 and V is TRBV4-3; 9 bases map to TRBD2. This CDR3 is 19 amino acids long. J gave up 4 bases and V 0 bases, and 13 bases lay outside the gene matches. The V gene's germline CDR1 is LGHNA and CDR2 YSLEER. DNA of the CDR3: TGCGCCAGCAGCCAAGATTTAGGTAGCGGGAGTGGGATTTACAATGAGCAGTTCTTC. Encoded protein: CASSQDLGSGSGIYNEQFF.

This clonotype was detected many times. The rearrangement uses TRBV7-2 and TRBJ2-7, with D perhaps TRBD2 (6 bases). Per the germline V gene, CDR1 is SGHTA and CDR2 is FQGNSA. Trimming took 4 bases from V and 4 from J, leaving 20 bases between them. The CDR3 contains 16 residues. The DNA for the CDR3 is TGTGCCAGCAGCTGGACCCCGGGACTCCCTATGTACGAGCAGTACTTC. Translated, it gives CASSWTPGLPMYEQYF.

The sample holds a few counts of this clonotype. The chain links TRBV4-1 to TRBJ1-2; D uncertain. CDR1 and CDR2 from the germline V gene are MGHRA and YSYEKL. This CDR3 is built from 16 residues. The V and J ends lost 1 base and 8 bases respectively, with 20 bases between them. CDR3: CASSQGERLPVGGYTF. In DNA form, the CDR3 reads TGCGCCAGCAGCCAAGGGGAGCGGCTGCCGGTGGGGGGCTACACCTTC.

The V gene is TRBV5-5, the J gene TRBJ2-5; the D is unclear. Deletions cut 2 bases from V and 0 bases from J, with 8 bases between. Germline V gene sequence: CDR1 SGHKS, CDR2 YYEKEE (reference sequence). This CDR3 comprises 14 residues. The CDR3 nucleotides are TGTGCCAGCAGCTTAGACCCGTACCAAGAGACCCAGTACTTC. Translating it yields CASSLDPYQETQYF.

The V call is TRBV9, the J call TRBJ1-1, with TRBD1 matching 12 bases. The CDR3 loop spans 15 amino acids. The ends lost 4 bases at V and 6 bases at J; junction bases unmatched: 7. Germline CDR1 and CDR2: SGDLS and YYNGEE. CDR3 DNA sequence: TGTGCCAGCAGCCCGGGACAGGGGGCGCGATCTGAAGCTTTCTTT. This encodes CASSPGQGARSEAFF.

The V call is TRBV18, the J call TRBJ2-5; the match to TRBD1 covers 8 bases. J lost 1 base, V lost 3 bases, and 7 bases had no gene match. Germline V CDR1 and CDR2: KGHSH, LQKENI. The CDR3 sequence is 16 residues long. The CDR3 sequence is CASSPTGGRSQETQYF. CDR3 coding DNA: TGTGCCAGCTCACCCACAGGGGGTCGGAGCCAAGAGACCCAGTACTTC.

This clonotype has a handful of counts. V and J are TRBV7-9 and TRBJ2-7; 11 bases are a match to TRBD1. CDR1 is SEHNR and CDR2 is FQNEAQ in the germline V gene (reference sequence). The CDR3 is made up of 16 amino acids. V lost 2 bases, J lost 4 bases, and 7 bases stayed unmatched. CDR3 bases: TGTGCCAGCAGCTTAATGGACGGGACAGGGGGTTACGAGCAGTACTTC. Amino acid sequence: CASSLMDGTGGYEQYF.